This record concerns one TCR beta chain sequence. Original handling: Using reference gene primer amplification, nucleated cell counts were estimated. Sequencing was performed with immunoSEQ multiplex PCR; in TCRdb, only in-frame clones are kept and a portion is missing. Clonal size and the V and J genes are those of that table, whereas D and trimming came from the DNA. The table records about 140,000 clones, almost 90% of them present only once. This sample is drawn from a study of blood T cell repertoires in COVID-19. Study at large: Some COVID-19 samples were acute and others convalescent; all came from the United States, Italy and Spain. Nucleic acid was either cDNA or gDNA, and it came from T cells, B-cell-depleted T cells, or PBMCs.

This receptor was taken from a man aged 45 to 65 with active or convalescent COVID-19. The specimen was peripheral blood.

This CDR3 reads CSVDQPPGLANEQFF. The CDR3 bases are TGCAGCGTTGACCAACCTCCGGGACTAGCAAATGAGCAGTTCTTC. The chain carries TRBV29-1 and TRBJ2-1, with 9 bases fitting TRBD2. J lost 7 bases, V lost 3 bases, and 10 bases had no gene match. The length of the CDR3 is 15 residues. Germline assignment: CDR1 SQVTM and CDR2 ANQGSEA.